This T cell receptor (beta chain) derives from a study of blood T cell repertoires in COVID-19 (dated by TCRdb to between 2020 and 2021). About the full investigation: Samples covering the acute and convalescent phases of COVID-19 were provided by collaborators in the United States, Italy and Spain. The material from the prospective study consisted of cDNA or gDNA derived from T cells, B-cell-depleted T cells, or PBMCs. Deeply sampled blood TCRbeta repertoires from subjects exposed to, actively infected with, or recovered from COVID-19 were included in the dataset. The repertoires were made available in a free public database intended to serve as a resource for research on the immune response to SARS-CoV-2. Samples came from the ongoing ImmuneRACE study (first 160 participants) plus 1,254 subjects from 6 global collaborators. The sample metadata nearly always contained a de-identified subject ID, COVID-19 status, age in years and sex. Where HLA class I and class II types were available, the types were taken from metadata supplied by the sample provider, not from assay-based typing.

TCRbeta CDR3 regions were amplified from genomic DNA using the immunoSEQ Assay, a bias-controlled multiplex PCR. From the authors' description of their analysis: Nucleated cell counts per sample were estimated from amplification of reference gene primers within the assay. Sequence reads were collapsed and filtered to measure the absolute abundance of every unique TCRbeta CDR3 rearrangement. For each sample, productive Simpson clonality was calculated by taking the square root of Simpson's diversity index across productive rearrangements. TCRdb limited this immuneACCESS table to in-frame rearrangements with V and J called. A share of clones is missing; checked studies link under half to unresolved V genes, and the rest is unexplained. That table is the source of V, J and clone size, and D and trimming were worked out from the DNA. Recorded for this sample are about 160,000 clones; 65% to 85% of them occurred a single time. Around 6% of the sample comes from the top ten.

For this chain, trimming is 4 bases at the V end and 7 bases at the J end, and the number of junction bases without a gene match is 10. Sequences KGHSH (CDR1) and LQKENI (CDR2) are obtained from the germline V gene. The CDR3 sequence holds 16 residues, the cysteine and phenylalanine included. Just CDR3 DNA is preserved here, 48 bases in frame from base 1. In the case of this clone: Its antigen is unknown. The record has no base qualities; no much larger clone is one base away.

Participants in the prospective study were aged about 18 to 89 years, lived in 20 to 25 United States geographic areas, and enrolled through a virtual design. To assign participants to cohorts, the prospective study relied on clinical history that participants themselves reported in a screening survey and a study questionnaire. Mobile phlebotomists in the prospective study collected whole blood, serum and a nasopharyngeal or oropharyngeal swab from every participant. Over a roughly 2-month period, participants in the prospective study had the option of providing additional blood draws and questionnaires. Prospective study blood samples were shipped either frozen or at room temperature before DNA extraction. The study at large found these results: Clinical and demographic metadata were provided uncurated, with the amount varying by source and participant.

This receptor chain uses TRBV18 and TRBJ1-1; 12 bases in the junction line up with TRBD1. Input material: PBMCs or T cells enriched from blood (not recorded which). The sequence came from a woman in her 40s with acute COVID-19. The DNA reads as follows: TGTGCCAGCTCACAAACCACGGGACAGGGGGCTGTTGAAGCTTTCTTT. Its protein product is CASSQTTGQGAVEAFF. Joined to the reference TRBV18 and TRBJ1-1 proteins, this CDR3 gives the full variable domain: NAGVMQNPRHLVRRRGQEARLRCSPMKGHSHVYWYRQLPEEGLKFMVYLQKENIIDESGMPKERFSAEFPKEGPSILRIQQVVRGDSAAYFCASSQTTGQGAVEAFFGQGTRLTVV.